This T cell receptor beta chain was identified during a study of spatial heterogeneity in lung cancer (dated by TCRdb to between 2019 and 2020). For the wider study: Beta-chain transcripts were consistently detected in greater numbers than alpha-chain transcripts, which likely reflected higher beta-chain transcript abundance. TCR repertoire features were related to nonsynonymous mutation counts determined by whole-exome sequencing of tumor tissue. In the raw uncorrected reads, each unique combination of TCR and UMI appeared more than ten times on average. In non-small cell lung cancer, the study made a quantitative comparison of TCR alpha and beta repertoires among multiple tumor regions, matched nontumor lung and blood. At surgery, both alpha and beta chains were TCR-sequenced in 200 to 250 tumor regions, fewer than 85 matched nontumor lung samples and some 58 PBMC samples.

Receptor amplification or capture employed 5' RACE. The sequencing machine was a NextSeq 500. To allow correction of PCR and sequencing errors, the TCR library protocol tagged every TCR cDNA molecule with a unique molecular identifier. On the study's bioinformatics: TCR identification, UMI-based error correction and CDR3 extraction were all carried out with Decombinator tools. TCRs above a frequency of 2 per 1,000, corresponding to the top 1% of the tumor frequency distribution, were defined as expanded. Each repertoire was subsampled 100 times to 5,000 TCRs, after which Renyi diversity was computed with the R vegan package. CDR3 similarity networks were built from amino acid triplet string-kernel similarity, with CDR3s being connected when pairwise similarity was above 0.82. TCRdb redid the processing of the public reads, applying fastp at Q25 and MiXCR, and retained in-frame beta chains. Every entry covers one CDR3 protein and lists the most common genes and DNA from its rows. The V and J calls were not made by the authors but by TCRdb's processing. Present in this sample are approximately 22,000 distinct CDR3 sequences, approximately 5.8% of which were seen just once. The ten most abundant clones make up around a third of the sample.

Explained via the paper, the time point label denotes: sample taken at primary tumor resection. Samples were obtained from about 69 patients with early-stage, untreated non-small cell lung cancer from the lung TRACERx cohort. Whole RNA extracted from tumor and nontumor lung tissue, or from cryopreserved PBMC samples, was used for TCR sequencing without cell sorting. Patients were selected for TCR sequencing only if sufficient RNA was available from at least two tumor regions. In its sample, this clonotype was seen many times. This receptor's antigen is unknown. Base qualities are not provided; no much larger clone lies one nucleotide away. Overall study results and their limits: Ubiquitous expanded tumor TCRs were found in blood more often at tumor resection than at routine follow-up. Additional single-cell paired TCR alpha and beta sequencing was considered necessary to confirm, at a functional level, the hypothesis that regional TCRs recognize regional mutations.

Including cysteine and phenylalanine, the CDR3 has 16 amino acids. Only the CDR3 DNA stays, 48 bases, in frame from base 1. V has 5 bases trimmed and J has 7 bases trimmed; junction bases matching no gene number 11. The germline V gene encodes CDR1 SGHVS and CDR2 FNYEAQ. The sample in question was PBMCs, obtained at surgery. The sequence joins TRBV7-6 to TRBJ2-2; 9 bases in the junction line up with TRBD1. This TCR was sampled from a male donor with early-stage non-small cell lung cancer. The nucleotide sequence is TGTGCCAGCAGCCCCCGACAGGGGGGGGTTGGCGGGGAGCTGTTTTTT. Translated, it reads CASSPRQGGVGGELFF.